The 15 T cell receptor beta chains listed next were all sequenced from one sample in a study of CD8 T cells in ankylosing spondylitis. TCRdb re-called the 5' RACE reads with MiXCR, one entry per CDR3 protein. The sample shows some 8,900 distinct CDR3 sequences, 3% to 5% of them seen only once. Sample: blood, either unsorted or a sorted T cell fraction (not recorded which). The receptors originated from a female donor with ankylosing spondylitis or in good health (not recorded which).

This clonotype has ten or more counts. The chain links TRBV9 to TRBJ2-7; 7 bases match TRBD1. The CDR3 is 16 amino acids. Germline V gene lookup returns CDR1 SGDLS and CDR2 YYNGEE. V shed 0 bases and J 2 bases; nucleotides not matched to a gene: 8. CDR3 sequence (DNA): TGTGCCAGCAGCGTAGGAAGGGGGCGAGGGGCCTACGAGCAGTACTTC. Its translation is CASSVGRGRGAYEQYF.

This clonotype showed up many times. The genes are TRBV9 and TRBJ2-2; no clear D gene. The ends were cut back, 3 bases at V and 7 bases at J, with 10 bases in the middle. This CDR3 is built from 13 residues. From germline, CDR1 is SGDLS and CDR2 YYNGEE. As DNA, the CDR3 is TGTGCCAGCAGCGCCTGGGGTTTCGGGGAGCTGTTTTTT. Its translation: CASSAWGFGELFF.

This clonotype was counted at least ten times. This sequence joins TRBV9 and TRBJ2-3; unclear D gene. In germline, CDR1 is SGDLS, CDR2 YYNGEE. This CDR3 spans 13 amino acids. Trimming removed 2 bases at V and 2 bases at J, with 6 bases between. Here the CDR3 reads CASSVGTTDTQYF. The DNA of the CDR3 is TGTGCCAGCAGCGTGGGCACCACAGATACGCAGTATTTT.

This clonotype was observed at least ten times. This chain connects TRBV9 to TRBJ2-1, with D perhaps being TRBD1 or TRBD2 (6 bases each). The CDR3 runs 14 residues. Germline V lookup: CDR1 SGDLS, CDR2 YYNGEE. Trimming left V 3 bases short and J 9 bases short, with 16 bases between. The CDR3 reads CASSGGAPIGEQFF. For the CDR3, the DNA is TGTGCCAGCAGCGGGGGGGCCCCAATCGGTGAGCAGTTCTTC.

This clonotype is classed as medium-sized. The chain joins TRBV9 to TRBJ2-2; D is undetermined. CDR1 is SGDLS, CDR2 YYNGEE, per germline. The CDR3 length is 13 residues. Trimming removed 4 bases from V and 5 bases from J, with 9 bases in between. The CDR3 DNA reads TGTGCCAGCAGCTCCCTAGGGACCGGGGAGCTGTTTTTT. This encodes CASSSLGTGELFF.

This clonotype has only a few counts. This sequence joins TRBV9 and TRBJ2-5, with TRBD2 as a possible D gene (6 bases). Between the trimmed V and J ends, which lost 3 bases and 1 base, there was a span of 10 bases. This CDR3 is built from 14 residues. From germline, CDR1 is SGDLS and CDR2 YYNGEE. The CDR3 loop reads CASSGGAFQETQYF. CDR3 DNA: TGTGCCAGCAGCGGCGGGGCCTTCCAAGAGACCCAGTACTTC. Based on the CDR3 plus reference TRBV9 and TRBJ2-5, the full variable domain is DSGVTQTPKHLITATGQRVTLRCSPRSGDLSVYWYQQSLDQGLQFLIQYYNGEERAKGNILERFSAQQFPDLHSELNLSSLELGDSALYFCASSGGAFQETQYFGPGTRLLVL.

By share, this clonotype ranks as medium-sized. This chain joins TRBV9 and TRBJ2-7; D assignment may be TRBD1 or TRBD2 (5 bases each). Germline CDR1 and CDR2: SGDLS and YYNGEE. This CDR3 comprises 15 residues. Trimming cost V 5 bases and J 5 bases, with 20 bases left between them. In DNA form, the CDR3 reads TGTGCCAGCAGTCAGGAAGGCAGGGAGTACCACGAGCAGTACTTC. Translating it yields CASSQEGREYHEQYF.

This clonotype was picked up many times. CDR3 in DNA: TGTGCCAGCAGCGGCCGGGACAGGGTCTCTGGAAACACCATATATTTT. This sequence encodes CASSGRDRVSGNTIYF. The chain links TRBV9 to TRBJ1-3, with 9 bases that match TRBD1. The CDR3 has 16 residues. The J segment lost 0 bases and the V segment lost 3 bases, leaving 4 bases of the junction unmatched. In germline, CDR1 is SGDLS, CDR2 YYNGEE.

By frequency in the sample, this clonotype is medium-sized. V and J are TRBV9 and TRBJ2-2, with D hard to call. There are 13 residues in the CDR3. Germline values: CDR1 SGDLS, CDR2 YYNGEE. The V end was cut by 3 bases, the J end by 6 bases, with 9 bases between. Here the CDR3 DNA reads TGTGCCAGCAGCGACCGGCAGGCCGGGGAGCTGTTTTTT. Translated, it gives CASSDRQAGELFF.

This clonotype appeared a few times. This chain uses TRBV9 with TRBJ1-1, with unresolved D. Germline V CDR1 and CDR2: SGDLS, YYNGEE. V lost 0 bases to trimming and J lost 0 bases, with 15 bases between them. The CDR3 loop spans 17 amino acids. CDR3 coding DNA: TGTGCCAGCAGCGTAGCTACCGGCGGAACCCTGAACACTGAAGCTTTCTTT. Translated, it gives CASSVATGGTLNTEAFF.

This clonotype is deemed medium-sized. The gene calls are TRBV9 and TRBJ1-1; D perhaps matches TRBD1 (5 bases). The CDR3 is 13 amino acids. In germline, CDR1 is SGDLS, CDR2 YYNGEE. Trimming took 7 bases from V and 4 from J, leaving 14 bases between them. CDR3 DNA sequence: TGTGCCAGCGGAGTCGCTGGGGGCACTGAAGCTTTCTTT. This gives the protein CASGVAGGTEAFF.

By sample share, this clonotype is medium-sized (0.01 to 0.1%). The chain carries TRBV9 and TRBJ1-6, with D possibly matching TRBD1 (5 bases). Germline-derived CDR1 and CDR2 are SGDLS and YYNGEE. V was cut by 0 bases and J by 1 base, with 8 bases left in between. The CDR3 extends over 16 amino acids. CDR3 sequence: CASSVAGNSYNSPLHF. CDR3 bases: TGTGCCAGCAGCGTAGCAGGGAATTCCTATAATTCACCCCTCCACTTT.

In this sample, this clonotype is medium-sized. The chain combines TRBV9 with TRBJ2-5, with a weak D call TRBD1 (6 bases). Germline lookup yields CDR1 SGDLS and CDR2 YYNGEE. The CDR3 totals 15 residues. Trimming removed 4 bases at V and 2 bases at J, with 15 bases between. CDR3 sequence reads: CASSSRQERQETQYF. DNA of the CDR3: TGTGCCAGCAGCTCGCGACAGGAAAGACAAGAGACCCAGTACTTC.

This clonotype was counted many times. The rearrangement uses TRBV9 and TRBJ2-6; maybe TRBD1 (6 bases). The CDR3 loop spans 18 amino acids. CDR1 and CDR2 from the germline V gene are SGDLS and YYNGEE. The ends were cut back, 0 bases at V and 0 bases at J, with 13 bases in the middle. CDR3: CASSVGGRDTSGANVLTF. The CDR3 nucleotides are TGTGCCAGCAGCGTAGGCGGAAGGGACACCTCTGGGGCCAACGTCCTGACTTTC.

This clonotype is judged medium-sized. The J gene is TRBJ2-6, the V gene TRBV9; D is uncertain. The CDR3 sequence is 15 residues long. Trimming took off 1 base at V and 0 bases at J, with 5 bases between the two ends. In germline, CDR1 is SGDLS, CDR2 YYNGEE. In nucleotides, the CDR3 is TGTGCCAGCAGCGTATCCAGCTCTGGGGCCAACGTCCTGACTTTC. Translation: CASSVSSSGANVLTF.